Given below is one T cell receptor (beta chain) in context. In the study's own analysis: It was from reference gene primer amplification that nucleated cell counts were estimated. Libraries were prepared by immunoSEQ multiplex PCR; TCRdb keeps only in-frame clonotypes and omits some of them. The V and J calls and the clone size are those of that table, but D and trimming were determined from the DNA. The sample includes around 250,000 clones, roughly 88% seen only once; the top ten take roughly an eighth. The sample belongs to a study of blood T cell repertoires in COVID-19. About the study: Whether acute or convalescent, the COVID-19 samples came from the United States, Italy and Spain. Sources were T cells, B-cell-depleted T cells, or PBMCs; the material itself was cDNA or gDNA.

The CDR3 runs 17 residues. With 0 bases removed from V and 0 bases from J, the gap between germline ends came to 12 bases. The clonotype comes from an elderly man with acute or convalescent COVID-19. The rearrangement uses TRBV23-1 and TRBJ1-5; D is undetermined. TRBV23-1 carries the ORF label, with uncertain function. The specimen sequenced was peripheral blood. The CDR3: CASSQSVPRLSNQPQHF. The CDR3 nucleotides are TGCGCCAGCAGTCAATCTGTTCCCAGACTTAGCAATCAGCCCCAGCATTTT.